Listed here are 29 T cell receptor beta chains from one sample, sequenced in a study of T-cell memory formation after mild COVID-19. TCRdb reprocessed the 5' RACE reads with MiXCR, giving one entry per CDR3 protein. The data show about 120,000 distinct CDR3 sequences, about 20% seen once. Sequences were obtained from PBMCs or a T cell subset sorted from them (not recorded which). The origin of the receptors is a man aged 18 to 30 who had mild COVID-19 (a few samples of this study predate the infection). Cell type and time point are not known.

This clonotype has only a few counts. The CDR3 protein is CASSYSPQADTQYF. CDR3 in DNA: TGTGCCAGCAGTTACTCCCCTCAGGCAGATACGCAGTATTTT. This chain joins TRBV6-2 or TRBV6-3 and TRBJ2-3, with unresolved D. CDR1 is MNHEY and CDR2 is SVGEGT in the germline V gene. V lost 0 bases and J lost 4, with 8 bases in between. The CDR3 length is 14 residues.

The chain carries TRBV4-1 and TRBJ1-2; 10 bases map to TRBD1. Germline CDR1 MGHRA, CDR2 YSYEKL. V lost 0 bases and J lost 6; bases outside the gene matches: 7. This CDR3 comprises 16 residues. This CDR3 reads CASSQEDRGFGDGYTF. CDR3 nucleotides: TGCGCCAGCAGCCAAGAGGACAGGGGGTTTGGGGATGGCTACACCTTC.

This clonotype was recorded a few times. The chain joins TRBV4-3 to TRBJ1-1, with TRBD1 matching over 9 bases. With V trimmed by 2 bases and J by 7 bases, 8 bases remained unmatched. The CDR3 is made up of 15 amino acids. Germline V gene data show CDR1 as LGHNA and CDR2 as YSLEER. The CDR3 nucleotides read TGCGCCAGCAGCCAAAGCTATACAGGGGGCAGTGAAGCTTTCTTT. Translation: CASSQSYTGGSEAFF.

This clonotype was seen a handful of times. The V call is TRBV7-6, the J call TRBJ2-7; D is possibly TRBD2 (7 bases). V dropped 3 bases and J dropped 0 bases, with 9 bases sitting between them. This CDR3 has 14 amino acids. Per the germline V gene, CDR1 is SGHVS and CDR2 is FNYEAQ. CDR3 DNA sequence: TGTGCCAGCAGCTTGGGAGGGGGCTCCTACGAGCAGTACGTC. Amino acids: CASSLGGGSYEQYV.

The chain recombines TRBV12-3 or TRBV12-4 with TRBJ1-2, with unresolved D. V lost 7 bases and J 1 base, leaving 16 bases between the germline ends. The CDR3 covers 15 residues. Written as DNA, the CDR3 is TGTGCCAGCACCCTCCAGACCGGGGTTAACTATGGCTACACCTTC. Translating it yields CASTLQTGVNYGYTF.

This clonotype was counted between two and nine times. V is TRBV7-9 and J is TRBJ1-2; D gene uncertain. Trimming removed 5 bases at V and 6 bases at J, with 13 bases between. Germline CDR1 SEHNR, CDR2 FQNEAQ (reference sequence). The length of the CDR3 is 13 residues. The CDR3 region is CASSEDGENGYTF. The CDR3 DNA reads TGTGCCAGCAGCGAGGACGGGGAGAATGGCTACACCTTC.

V is TRBV14 and J is TRBJ2-1; D ambiguous. The ends were cut back, 1 base at V and 10 bases at J, with 5 bases in the middle. The CDR3 loop spans 11 amino acids. The V gene's germline CDR1 is SGHDN and CDR2 FVKESK. CDR3 sequence reads: CASSQVWEQFF. CDR3 bases: TGTGCCAGCAGCCAAGTCTGGGAGCAGTTCTTC.

The chain joins TRBV6-2 or TRBV6-3 to TRBJ2-7; D not resolved. The V gene's germline CDR1 is MNHEY and CDR2 SVGEGT. This CDR3 spans 14 amino acids. The V end was cut by 6 bases, the J end by 3 bases, with 15 bases between. The CDR3 sequence: CASSLWAADYEQYF. The DNA of the CDR3 is TGTGCCAGCAGCCTCTGGGCAGCCGACTACGAGCAGTACTTC.

This sequence joins TRBV28 and TRBJ1-1; TRBD1 matches 9 bases. This CDR3 is built from 13 residues. V was clipped by 5 bases and J by 4 bases; unmatched bases: 2. CDR1 and CDR2 (germline): MDHEN, SYDVKM. The CDR3 loop is CASSRTGATEAFF. CDR3 nucleotide sequence: TGTGCCAGCAGTAGGACAGGGGCCACTGAAGCTTTCTTT.

This clonotype turned up a few times. This chain links TRBV5-1 with TRBJ1-1, with D tentatively TRBD1 (6 bases). CDR1 and CDR2 (germline): SGHRS, YFSETQ. The length of the CDR3 is 12 residues. The germline V and J ends were trimmed by 4 bases and 8 bases, with 12 bases remaining between them. The CDR3 spells CASSGGHTEAFF. CDR3 bases: TGCGCCAGCAGCGGGGGACATACGGAAGCTTTCTTT.

The chain links TRBV10-2 to TRBJ2-3; 12 bases align to TRBD2. This CDR3 region has 19 residues. From germline, CDR1 is WSHSY and CDR2 SAAADI. With V trimmed by 2 bases and J by 6 bases, 15 bases remained unmatched. CDR3 in DNA: TGCGCCAGCAGTGAGAGGTCCGAGCTAGCGGGGGGGCCTGGGGATACGCAGTATTTT. Translating gives CASSERSELAGGPGDTQYF.

This clonotype was seen a few times. The chain links TRBV24-1 to TRBJ2-5; possibly TRBD2 for D (5 bases). V lost 4 bases and J lost 4, with 9 bases in between. The CDR3 runs to 13 residues. In germline, CDR1 is KGHDR, CDR2 SFDVKD. The CDR3 DNA reads as TGTGCCACCAGTGACCTGAGGGCAGAGACCCAGTACTTC. It translates to CATSDLRAETQYF.

V and J are TRBV7-6 and TRBJ2-5; 9 bases agree with TRBD2. V shed 5 bases and J 5 bases; nucleotides not matched to a gene: 6. The CDR3 contains 14 residues. Germline V gene lookup returns CDR1 SGHVS and CDR2 FNYEAQ. The CDR3 here is CASSRSGGWETQYF. The CDR3 DNA reads TGTGCCAGCAGCAGAAGCGGGGGGTGGGAGACCCAGTACTTC. Variable domain in full (rest from reference TRBV7-6 and TRBJ2-5): GAGVSQSPRYKVTKRGQDVALRCDPISGHVSLYWYRQALGQGPEFLTYFNYEAQQDKSGLPNDRFSAERPEGSISTLTIQRTEQRDSAMYRCASSRSGGWETQYFGPGTRLLVL.

The sample holds many counts of this clonotype. The CDR3 end shows no conserved phenylalanine or tryptophan, and so a read error is likely. No DNA is shown, since the ends of the CDR3 on it are uncertain; the CDR3 is the one TCRdb lists. V usage is TRBV29-1 and J usage is TRBJ2-7; the table's D call, TRBD1, was not checked against the DNA. CDR1 is SQVTM and CDR2 is ANQGSEA in the germline V gene. The CDR3 is 8 amino acids long, termini counted. CDR3 protein: CSPGTGGA.

In its sample, this clonotype was seen a few times. This chain connects TRBV6-1 to TRBJ2-7, with 9 bases lining up with TRBD2. V shed 7 bases and J 6 bases; nucleotides not matched to a gene: 10. Germline-derived CDR1 and CDR2 are MNHNS and SASEGT. The CDR3 loop spans 14 amino acids. The CDR3 DNA follows: TGTGCCAGCACATTGGCGGGGGGGCACGTCGAGCAGTACGTC. Protein: CASTLAGGHVEQYV.

The rearrangement uses TRBV6-2 or TRBV6-3 and TRBJ2-7; D is unresolved. V was pared by 4 bases and J by 3 bases, with 4 bases between. The germline gives CDR1 MNHEY, CDR2 SVGEGT. The CDR3 has 11 amino acids. As DNA, the CDR3 is TGTGCCAGCAGTTTCCGCTACGAGCAGTACTTC. Translation: CASSFRYEQYF.

V and J are TRBV28 and TRBJ2-3, with TRBD2 matching 8 bases. Germline CDR1 reads MDHEN; CDR2 reads SYDVKM. V lost 5 bases, J lost 4 bases, and 8 bases stayed unmatched. The CDR3 runs to 15 residues. CDR3 loop: CASSPRGGPPDTQYF. For the CDR3, the DNA is TGTGCCAGCAGTCCTCGGGGGGGGCCCCCAGATACGCAGTATTTT.

In its sample, this clonotype was seen a few times. This chain links TRBV11-2 with TRBJ1-5; D is possibly TRBD1 (6 bases). V was clipped by 3 bases and J by 6 bases, with 15 bases between them. The CDR3 runs to 15 residues. Looked up from germline, CDR1 is SGHAT and CDR2 is FQNNGV. The CDR3 DNA follows: TGTGCCAGCAGCTTGGGGGCAAGGGGAAGTCAGCCCCAGCATTTT. Protein product: CASSLGARGSQPQHF.

The chain uses TRBV3-1 and TRBJ2-5, with 9 nucleotides matching TRBD1. Trimming cost V 4 bases and J 4 bases; bases outside gene matches: 10. CDR3 length: 16 residues. The germline V gene encodes CDR1 LGHDT and CDR2 YNNKEL (reference sequence). CDR3 amino acids: CASSPAGTGSPETQYF. CDR3 DNA: TGTGCCAGCAGCCCCGCCGGGACAGGGAGCCCAGAGACCCAGTACTTC.

The rearrangement links TRBV6-6 to TRBJ1-1; D gene unclear. The CDR3 is 16 residues long. Between the trimmed V and J ends, which lost 5 bases and 5 bases, there was a span of 21 bases. CDR1 MNHNY and CDR2 SVGAGI come from the germline V gene (reference sequence). In nucleotides, the CDR3 is TGTGCCAGCAGTACCCAACCCAACAGAGGTTGGACTGAAGCTTTCTTT. It specifies CASSTQPNRGWTEAFF.

The V gene is TRBV6-5, the J gene TRBJ1-2, with D possibly being TRBD1 (6 bases). The germline V gene has CDR1 MNHEY and CDR2 SVGAGI. This CDR3 has 14 amino acids. The ends were cut back, 2 bases at V and 4 bases at J, with 11 bases in the middle. For the CDR3, the DNA is TGTGCCAGCAGTTACGGGGGGGCCTCCTATGGCTACACCTTC. Residues: CASSYGGASYGYTF.

The count of this clonotype is one. The chain combines TRBV28 with TRBJ2-4; 8 bases line up with TRBD1. After removal of 4 bases from V and 0 bases from J, the junction contained 11 bases not matched to a gene. CDR1 and CDR2 from the germline V gene are MDHEN and SYDVKM. The CDR3 is 18 residues long. The CDR3 DNA follows: TGTGCCAGCAGTTCCGGGACAGGCGGGCCCATAGCCAAAAACATTCAGTACTTC. This gives the protein CASSSGTGGPIAKNIQYF.

The sample holds a few counts of this clonotype. V gene TRBV7-2 combines with J gene TRBJ2-1; 8 bases align to TRBD2. The V gene end was trimmed by 3 bases and the J gene end by 1 base; junction bases not matched to a gene: 2. This CDR3 is 15 amino acids long. The germline gives CDR1 SGHTA, CDR2 FQGNSA. Written as DNA, the CDR3 is TGTGCCAGCAGCTTTATAGCGGGGTCCTACAATGAGCAGTTCTTC. It encodes CASSFIAGSYNEQFF.

The chain uses TRBV20-1 and TRBJ2-7, with TRBD1 identical over 8 bases. CDR1 is DFQATT and CDR2 is SNEGSKA in the germline V gene (reference sequence). The ends lost 5 bases at V and 5 bases at J; junction bases unmatched: 8. CDR3 size: 13 residues. The CDR3 region has the DNA TGCAGTGCTGAACCCGACAGGGGCCACGAGCAGTACTTC. Translation gives CSAEPDRGHEQYF.

Here the CDR3 reads CSVTDRGINYGYTF. The CDR3, as DNA: TGCAGCGTTACGGACAGGGGCATAAACTATGGCTACACCTTC. The chain carries TRBV29-1 and TRBJ1-2; TRBD1 aligns across 9 bases. The CDR3 runs 14 residues. Germline CDR1 is SQVTM and CDR2 is ANQGSEA. Losses at the gene ends were 5 bases for V and 2 bases for J; bases not matched to a gene: 6.

V is TRBV4-2 and J is TRBJ2-7; D is unclear. The CDR3 consists of 18 residues. V lost 0 bases and J 5 bases, leaving 23 bases between the germline ends. Germline CDR1 and CDR2: LGHNA and YNFKEQ. CDR3 in DNA: TGTGCCAGCAGCCAAGAGAAGGCGTTAGACACCGGCCTTCACGAGCAGTACTTC. Protein sequence: CASSQEKALDTGLHEQYF.

This sequence joins TRBV6-2 or TRBV6-3 and TRBJ1-5; 8 positions agree with TRBD1. Germline values: CDR1 MNHEY, CDR2 SVGEGT. The CDR3 length is 14 residues. Trimming removed 6 bases from V and 5 bases from J; junction bases left unmatched: 6. The CDR3 is CASSPDRGDQPQHF. Written as DNA, the CDR3 is TGTGCCAGCAGCCCAGACAGGGGCGATCAGCCCCAGCATTTT.

This clonotype was picked up a small number of times. The V call is TRBV12-3 or TRBV12-4, the J call TRBJ2-7; D unclear. This CDR3 spans 12 amino acids. The germline V and J ends were trimmed by 1 base and 0 bases, with 1 base remaining between them. CDR3 in DNA: TGTGCCAGCAGTTTAGTCTCCTACGAGCAGTACTTC. The encoded protein is CASSLVSYEQYF.

The J gene is TRBJ1-5, the V gene TRBV5-6, with a tentative D call TRBD1 (5 bases). Germline values: CDR1 SGHDT, CDR2 YYEEEE. V was cut by 4 bases and J by 2 bases, with 13 bases left in between. The length of the CDR3 is 15 residues. CDR3 nucleotides: TGTGCCAGCAGCCAGGCCCCGGGGGGCAATCAGCCCCAGCATTTT. Residues: CASSQAPGGNQPQHF.